This T cell receptor (beta chain) was found in a study of OX40 agonist ivuxolimab in advanced cancers. The cohort excluded patients with autoimmune disease history or systemic immunosuppression. Profiled with immunoSEQ multiplex PCR; TCRdb holds only in-frame clones, not every one. Of approximately 73,000 clones listed, 87% are singletons. The sample was CD4+ or CD8+ T cells sorted from blood, taken in a trial of the OX40 agonist ivuxolimab. The receptor was isolated from an adult with an advanced solid tumor such as melanoma, head and neck, liver or kidney cancer.

CDR3: CASSPRVFATEAFF. The CDR3 coding sequence is TGCGCCAGCAGCCCCAGGGTATTTGCCACTGAAGCTTTCTTT. V is TRBV5-1 and J is TRBJ1-1, with D perhaps TRBD1 (5 bases). V gave up 4 bases and J gave up 4 bases, with 14 bases separating them. Germline assignment: CDR1 SGHRS and CDR2 YFSETQ. This CDR3 spans 14 amino acids. Variable domain in full (rest from reference TRBV5-1 and TRBJ1-1): KAGVTQTPRYLIKTRGQQVTLSCSPISGHRSVSWYQQTPGQGLQFLFEYFSETQRNKGNFPGRFSGRQFSNSRSEMNVSTLELGDSALYLCASSPRVFATEAFFGQGTRLTVV.